This TCR beta chain was recovered during a study of cytomegalovirus exposure and HLA in healthy donors. Study findings and constraints: As a later analysis revealed, the rate of TCR association differed by HLA locus, with DRB1 most and HLA-C fewest. When a later analysis was performed, an Asian-associated ancestry cluster reportedly had fewer N-insertions than the roughly 700-donor mean. Links to common viral pathogens appeared, in a later analysis, for several of the most significant clusters. The only immune exposure information that was available was CMV serostatus.

The study ran its PCR with 60 Vbeta and 13 Jbeta primers. Profiled with immunoSEQ multiplex PCR; TCRdb holds only in-frame clones, not every one. Here the sample table reports 30,000 to 35,000 clones. Worth noting for this clone: The antigen remains unidentified.

CDR1 and CDR2 from the germline V gene are MNHEY and SVGAGI. J lost 5 bases, V lost 4 bases, and 6 bases had no gene match. This CDR3 spans 14 amino acids. Sample: PBMCs. This clonotype originated in a middle-aged woman in good health and CMV-seropositive. The chain joins TRBV6-5 to TRBJ2-7; 9 bases are a match to TRBD2. CDR3 protein: CASSFPGLANEQYF. The CDR3 DNA sequence: TGTGCCAGCAGTTTCCCCGGACTAGCGAACGAGCAGTACTTC.